This entry is about one T cell receptor (beta chain). Its antigen is not known. The data belong to a study of OX40 agonist ivuxolimab in advanced cancers. Overall study: Earlier treatment with anti-PD-1, anti-PD-L1 or anti-CTLA-4 was permitted, and less than 50% had received some.

This CDR3 has 18 amino acids. Sequencing used immunoSEQ multiplex PCR; TCRdb keeps in-frame clones, though not all of them. The table has fewer than 55,000 clones, over 80% seen once. Study results and limitations: More expanded clones were found, on average, in CD8+ than in CD4+ T cells.

The chain combines TRBV21-1 with TRBJ2-1; the table gives TRBD2 as D, unverified against the DNA. TRBV21-1 is a documented pseudogene. The sequencing here drew on CD4+ or CD8+ T cells sorted from blood, taken in a trial of the OX40 agonist ivuxolimab. The receptor comes from an adult with an advanced solid tumor such as melanoma, head and neck, liver or kidney cancer. The DNA for the CDR3 is TGTGCCAGCAGCTCCCCCCTGGAGCGGGAGGCCCCATACAATGAGCAGTTCTTC. Translated, it gives CASSSPLEREAPYNEQFF.